The 20 T cell receptor beta chains below were found in one sample sequenced in a study of blood T cell repertoires in COVID-19. TCRdb keeps only in-frame clones here, not all; method: immunoSEQ multiplex PCR. The sample holds nearly 350,000 clones, about nine tenths seen once. Input material: peripheral blood. The receptors stem from a woman aged 50 to 60 with COVID-19, enrolled during active disease.

This chain connects TRBV6-1 to TRBJ1-2; the match to TRBD1 covers 9 bases. The CDR3 covers 15 residues. In germline, CDR1 is MNHNS, CDR2 SASEGT. With 2 bases clipped from V and 4 bases from J, the junction kept 5 bases outside the gene matches. Written as DNA, the CDR3 is TGTGCCAGCAGTGAAAGCTGGACAGGGGTCTATGGCTACACCTTC. This sequence encodes CASSESWTGVYGYTF.

Written as DNA, the CDR3 is TGTGCCAGCGCTGGCTTTGGGCTAGCGGGAGAGAATGAGCAGTTCTTC. This encodes CASAGFGLAGENEQFF. The genes are TRBV5-4 and TRBJ2-1, with 10 positions matching TRBD2. The CDR3 runs 16 residues. V shed 7 bases and J 7 bases; nucleotides not matched to a gene: 14. Germline loops: CDR1 SGHNT, CDR2 YYREEE (reference sequence).

This sequence joins TRBV27 and TRBJ2-7, with 7 bases fitting TRBD1. The V segment lost 3 bases and the J segment 2 bases; nucleotides outside the gene matches: 7. The CDR3 has 15 amino acids. The germline gives CDR1 MNHEY, CDR2 SMNVEV (reference sequence). Here the CDR3 reads CASSLGNRGTYEQYF. CDR3 DNA sequence: TGTGCCAGCAGTTTGGGAAACAGGGGAACCTACGAGCAGTACTTC.

V gene TRBV30 combines with J gene TRBJ1-5; D is uncertain. Germline V gene lookup returns CDR1 GTSNPN and CDR2 SVGIG (reference sequence). The V and J ends lost 0 bases and 5 bases respectively, with 8 bases between them. CDR3 length: 13 amino acids. In nucleotides, the CDR3 is TGTGCCTGGAGTGTATCAGGCTATCAGCCCCAGCATTTT. This translates into CAWSVSGYQPQHF.

In its sample, this clone was seen many times. This chain connects TRBV5-5 to TRBJ2-1; TRBD2 aligns across 11 bases. This CDR3 comprises 16 residues. Trimming took 4 bases from V and 5 from J; bases not matched to a gene: 8. Germline CDR1 reads SGHKS; CDR2 reads YYEKEE (reference sequence). The CDR3 loop reads CASSQTSGSSHNEQFF. In DNA form, the CDR3 reads TGTGCCAGCAGCCAAACTAGCGGGAGTTCCCACAATGAGCAGTTCTTC.

The chain couples TRBV11-3 to TRBJ2-2; D is possibly TRBD2 (5 bases). CDR3 length equals 15 residues. With 4 bases removed from V and 3 bases from J, the gap between germline ends came to 12 bases. Germline CDR1 is SGHNT and CDR2 is YENEEA. CDR3 sequence (DNA): TGTGCCAGCAGCTCTTCAGGACTCTACACCGGGGAGCTGTTTTTT. This encodes CASSSSGLYTGELFF.

This chain joins TRBV5-1 and TRBJ2-1, with TRBD1 matching over 7 bases. Germline V gene lookup returns CDR1 SGHRS and CDR2 YFSETQ. Trimming cost V 1 base and J 0 bases; bases outside gene matches: 4. This CDR3 is 16 amino acids long. DNA of the CDR3: TGCGCCAGCAGCTTGACCCGGGACAGCTCCTACAATGAGCAGTTCTTC. The encoded protein is CASSLTRDSSYNEQFF.

The V call is TRBV9, the J call TRBJ1-5, with 9 positions matching TRBD1. Trimming took 0 bases from V and 2 from J; bases not matched to a gene: 12. This CDR3 contains 19 residues. Germline V lookup: CDR1 SGDLS, CDR2 YYNGEE. In nucleotides, the CDR3 is TGTGCCAGCAGCGTAGATCCCTCCACAGGGGGCGATGGCAATCAGCCCCAGCATTTT. Translating gives CASSVDPSTGGDGNQPQHF.

The chain has TRBV5-1 and TRBJ2-5; TRBD1 is a possible D gene (6 bases). This CDR3 contains 13 residues. Trimming removed 0 bases at V and 5 bases at J, with 8 bases between. Germline-derived CDR1 and CDR2 are SGHRS and YFSETQ. DNA for the CDR3: TGCGCCAGCAGCTTGGCCACAGGGGAGACCCAGTACTTC. It encodes CASSLATGETQYF. The whole variable domain, remainder taken from reference TRBV5-1 and TRBJ2-5, is KAGVTQTPRYLIKTRGQQVTLSCSPISGHRSVSWYQQTPGQGLQFLFEYFSETQRNKGNFPGRFSGRQFSNSRSEMNVSTLELGDSALYLCASSLATGETQYFGPGTRLLVL.

The gene calls are TRBV19 and TRBJ2-1, with 7 bases lining up with TRBD1. Germline values: CDR1 LNHDA, CDR2 SQIVND (reference sequence). Germline trimming cut 6 bases from V and 7 bases from J; bases unmatched to any gene: 3. The CDR3 extends over 12 amino acids. The CDR3 DNA sequence: TGTGCCAGTAGCGCAGGGGGAAATGAGCAGTTCTTC. Protein: CASSAGGNEQFF. Full variable domain (rest looked up from reference TRBV19 and TRBJ2-1): DGGITQSPKYLFRKEGQNVTLSCEQNLNHDAMYWYRQDPGQGLRLIYYSQIVNDFQKGDIAEGYSVSREKKESFPLTVTSAQKNPTAFYLCASSAGGNEQFFGPGTRLTVL.

The genes are TRBV6-5 and TRBJ1-2; D is perhaps TRBD1 (6 bases). Germline-derived CDR1 and CDR2 are MNHEY and SVGAGI. V lost 2 bases to trimming and J lost 8 bases, with 12 bases between them. The CDR3 consists of 13 residues. Written as DNA, the CDR3 is TGTGCCAGCAGTTACACTCCCGGACAGGGCTACACCTTC. Its protein product is CASSYTPGQGYTF.

The DNA for the CDR3 is TGTGCCAGCAGTTCCCCTCAGGGATACAATCAGCCCCAGCATTTT. It yields the protein CASSSPQGYNQPQHF. V is TRBV6-6 and J is TRBJ1-5; TRBD1 might be the D (5 bases). Per the germline V gene, CDR1 is MNHNY and CDR2 is SVGAGI (reference sequence). V lost 4 bases and J 3 bases, leaving 13 bases between the germline ends. CDR3 length equals 15 residues.

This clone was observed at least ten times. V is TRBV7-9 and J is TRBJ2-7; TRBD2 agrees at 11 bases. The CDR3 totals 16 residues. Germline V lookup: CDR1 SEHNR, CDR2 FQNEAQ (reference sequence). V was pared by 4 bases and J by 1 base, with 6 bases of the junction left unmatched. The CDR3 nucleotides are TGTGCCAGCAGCTCCATTAGCGGGAGGGGATCCTACGAGCAGTACTTC. This codes for CASSSISGRGSYEQYF.

This clone was seen just once. The chain combines TRBV11-3 with TRBJ1-1; 8 bases agree with TRBD1. The trim removed 4 bases at V and 2 bases at J, leaving 3 bases unmatched. In germline, CDR1 is SGHNT, CDR2 YENEEA. The CDR3 covers 14 residues. The CDR3 coding sequence is TGTGCCAGCAGCTCGGGACAGGCAAACACTGAAGCTTTCTTT. It is translated as CASSSGQANTEAFF.

J is TRBJ2-7 and V is TRBV7-9; 10 bases line up with TRBD1. V lost 5 bases, J lost 0 bases, and 13 bases stayed unmatched. The CDR3 spans 18 residues. Germline V gives CDR1 SEHNR, CDR2 FQNEAQ (reference sequence). CDR3 sequence (DNA): TGTGCCAGCAGCCGAGTAGGGACAGGGGCCCGGAGCTCCTACGAGCAGTACTTC. This translates into CASSRVGTGARSSYEQYF.

The rearrangement joins TRBV21-1 to TRBJ1-4. TRBV21-1 is a pseudogene segment. The CDR3 sequence is 18 residues long. The CDR3 DNA reads TGTGCCAGCAGCAAATATGGTTTGGGGAGTATTTCTAATGAAAAACTGTTTTTT. It translates to CASSKYGLGSISNEKLFF.

The CDR3 loop reads CATSGVGALERTYYEQYF. Written as DNA, the CDR3 is TGTGCCACCAGCGGAGTGGGGGCTCTTGAGCGGACCTACTACGAGCAGTACTTC. The V call is TRBV15, the J call TRBJ2-7; weak D call: TRBD1 (6 bases). Trimming removed 5 bases from V and 3 bases from J, with 26 bases in between. CDR1 LNHNV and CDR2 YYDKDF come from the germline V gene (reference sequence). This CDR3 has 18 residues.

This rearrangement joins TRBV5-1 to TRBJ1-2; D remains unclear. Germline V gene lookup returns CDR1 SGHRS and CDR2 YFSETQ. The CDR3 is 13 amino acids. Between the trimmed V and J ends, which lost 0 bases and 3 bases, there was a span of 6 bases. This CDR3 is CASSLDSDYGYTF. The CDR3 nucleotides read TGCGCCAGCAGCTTGGACAGTGACTATGGCTACACCTTC.

The V call is TRBV7-2, the J call TRBJ2-1; TRBD2 matches at 12 bases. This CDR3 comprises 16 residues. Germline loops: CDR1 SGHTA, CDR2 FQGNSA. J gave up 2 bases and V 5 bases, and 4 bases lay outside the gene matches. CDR3 nucleotide sequence: TGTGCCAGCAGCCAAGCTAGCGGGAGGGCCTACAATGAGCAGTTCTTC. Protein product: CASSQASGRAYNEQFF.

The chain carries TRBV7-2 and TRBJ2-7; TRBD2 agrees at 15 bases. The CDR3 covers 18 residues. Per the germline V gene, CDR1 is SGHTA and CDR2 is FQGNSA. The trim removed 5 bases at V and 3 bases at J, leaving 11 bases unmatched. The CDR3 is CASSTTGTSGRMNYEQYF. DNA for the CDR3: TGTGCCAGCAGCACCACCGGGACTAGCGGGAGGATGAACTACGAGCAGTACTTC.